This T cell receptor beta chain was sequenced for a study of OX40 agonist ivuxolimab in advanced cancers. Background on the study: Patients were dosed with the agonistic anti-OX40 (CD134) antibody ivuxolimab.

Only in-frame clones appear in the TCRdb table, and some are missing; sequencing was by immunoSEQ multiplex PCR. The profile shows about 62,000 clones, around 79% of them singletons. The CDR3 is made up of 17 amino acids. V was shortened by 0 bases and J by 3 bases, with 15 bases between the two germline ends. Germline V gives CDR1 LNHDA, CDR2 SQIVND (reference sequence). About this clone: The antigen remains unidentified.

General observations from the study: The average count of expanded clones was higher among CD8+ T cells than among CD4+. The specificity for antigen of the expanded peripheral T cells was not determined. Within 6 weeks, CD4+ and CD8+ blood T cells expanded clonally at 0.1 to 3.0 mg/kg.

The TCR sequence derives from an adult with an advanced solid tumor such as melanoma, head and neck, liver or kidney cancer. Sample: CD4+ or CD8+ T cells sorted from blood, taken in a trial of the OX40 agonist ivuxolimab. V is TRBV19 and J is TRBJ1-5; D is unclear. This CDR3 is CASSIDWFQVNNQPQHF. For the CDR3, the DNA is TGTGCCAGTAGTATAGATTGGTTCCAGGTCAACAATCAGCCCCAGCATTTT.